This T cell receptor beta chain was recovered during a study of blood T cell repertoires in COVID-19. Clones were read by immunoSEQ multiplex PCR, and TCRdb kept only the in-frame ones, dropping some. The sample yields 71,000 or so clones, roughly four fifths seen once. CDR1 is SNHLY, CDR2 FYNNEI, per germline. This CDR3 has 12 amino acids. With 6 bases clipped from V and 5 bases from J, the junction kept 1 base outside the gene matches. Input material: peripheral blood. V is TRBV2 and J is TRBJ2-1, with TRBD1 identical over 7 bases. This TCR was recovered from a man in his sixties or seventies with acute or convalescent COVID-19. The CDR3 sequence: CASRTGNNEQFF. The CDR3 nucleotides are TGTGCCAGCAGGACAGGGAACAATGAGCAGTTCTTC.